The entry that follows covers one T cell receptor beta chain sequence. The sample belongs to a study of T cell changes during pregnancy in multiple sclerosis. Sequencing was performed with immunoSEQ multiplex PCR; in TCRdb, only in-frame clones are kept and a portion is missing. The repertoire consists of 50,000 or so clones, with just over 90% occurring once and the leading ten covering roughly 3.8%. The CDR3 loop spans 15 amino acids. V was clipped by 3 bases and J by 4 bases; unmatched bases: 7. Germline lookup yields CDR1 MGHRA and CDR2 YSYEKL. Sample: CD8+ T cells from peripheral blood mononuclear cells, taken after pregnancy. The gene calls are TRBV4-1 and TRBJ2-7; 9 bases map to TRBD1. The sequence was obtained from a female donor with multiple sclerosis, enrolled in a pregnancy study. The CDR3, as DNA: TGCGCCAGCAGCCATAGGACAGGGGATTTATACGAGCAGTACTTC. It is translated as CASSHRTGDLYEQYF.